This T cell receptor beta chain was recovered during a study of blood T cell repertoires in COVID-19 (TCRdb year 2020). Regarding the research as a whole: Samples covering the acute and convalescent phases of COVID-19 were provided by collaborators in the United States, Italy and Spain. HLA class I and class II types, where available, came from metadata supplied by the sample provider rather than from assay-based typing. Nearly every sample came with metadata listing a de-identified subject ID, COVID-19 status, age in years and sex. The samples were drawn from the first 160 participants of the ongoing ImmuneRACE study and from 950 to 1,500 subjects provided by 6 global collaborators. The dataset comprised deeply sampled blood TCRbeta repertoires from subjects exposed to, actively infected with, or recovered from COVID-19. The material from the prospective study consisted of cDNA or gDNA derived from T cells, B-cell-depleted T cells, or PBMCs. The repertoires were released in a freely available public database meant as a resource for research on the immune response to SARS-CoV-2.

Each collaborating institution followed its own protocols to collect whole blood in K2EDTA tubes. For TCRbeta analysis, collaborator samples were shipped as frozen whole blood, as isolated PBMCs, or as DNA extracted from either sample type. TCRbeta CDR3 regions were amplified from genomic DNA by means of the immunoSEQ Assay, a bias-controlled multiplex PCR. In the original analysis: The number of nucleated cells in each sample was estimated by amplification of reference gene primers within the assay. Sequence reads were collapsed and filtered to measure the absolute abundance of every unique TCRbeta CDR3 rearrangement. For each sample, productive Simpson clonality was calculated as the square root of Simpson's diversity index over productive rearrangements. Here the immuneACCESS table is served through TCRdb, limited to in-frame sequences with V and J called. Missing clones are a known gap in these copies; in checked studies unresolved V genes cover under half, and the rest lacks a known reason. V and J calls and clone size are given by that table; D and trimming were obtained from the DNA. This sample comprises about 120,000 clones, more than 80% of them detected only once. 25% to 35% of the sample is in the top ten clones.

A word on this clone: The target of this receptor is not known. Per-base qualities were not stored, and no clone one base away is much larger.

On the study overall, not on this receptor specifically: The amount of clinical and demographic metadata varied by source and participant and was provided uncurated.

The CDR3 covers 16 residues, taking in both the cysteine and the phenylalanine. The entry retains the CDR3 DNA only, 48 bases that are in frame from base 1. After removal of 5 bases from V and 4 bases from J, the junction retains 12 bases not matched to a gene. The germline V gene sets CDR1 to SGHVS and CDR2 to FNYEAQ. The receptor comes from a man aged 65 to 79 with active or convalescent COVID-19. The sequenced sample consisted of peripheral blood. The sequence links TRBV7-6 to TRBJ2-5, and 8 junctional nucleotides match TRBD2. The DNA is TGTGCCAGCAGCCCTAGTAACCCCGGGGGGGGAGAGACCCAGTACTTC. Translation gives CASSPSNPGGGETQYF. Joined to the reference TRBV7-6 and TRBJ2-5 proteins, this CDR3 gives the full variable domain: GAGVSQSPRYKVTKRGQDVALRCDPISGHVSLYWYRQALGQGPEFLTYFNYEAQQDKSGLPNDRFSAERPEGSISTLTIQRTEQRDSAMYRCASSPSNPGGGETQYFGPGTRLLVL.